What follows are 32 T cell receptor beta chains derived from one specimen sequenced in a study of post-analysis software for immune sequencing data. Prepared TCR beta cDNA libraries contained unique molecular identifiers. MiXCR, run by TCRdb on the PCR reads, gives a single entry per CDR3 protein. This repertoire shows fewer than 550,000 distinct CDR3 sequences, around 31% found once; its top ten account for 4.5% to 7.5%. Their antigen targets remain unknown. Study-level results: Higher frequency in patients than in controls was seen for about five TRBV segments, with TRBV5-6, TRBV5-1 and TRBV20-1 among them.

Sequencing was carried out using blood. These receptors were taken from a girl aged 2 to 17 with multiple sclerosis.

This clonotype was picked up a small number of times. This sequence joins TRBV29-1 and TRBJ1-1; 9 bases agree with TRBD1. This CDR3 has 14 amino acids. V gave up 5 bases and J gave up 1 base; unmatched junction bases: 5. Germline CDR1 SQVTM, CDR2 ANQGSEA. CDR3 coding DNA: TGCAGCGTTCAGGGGACAGGGTGGAACACTGAAGCTTTCTTT. It yields the protein CSVQGTGWNTEAFF.

In its sample, this clonotype was seen a few times. At one end the junction does not follow the germline gene, possibly because of a read error. The chain joins TRBV7-9 to TRBJ2-1; 8 bases are a match to TRBD2. Germline CDR1 reads SEHNR; CDR2 reads FQNEAQ (reference sequence). This CDR3 comprises 15 residues. This chain's CDR3 is CTSSLTLQRGNEQFF. CDR3 DNA: TGTACCAGCAGCTTAACGTTACAGCGGGGGAATGAGCAGTTCTTC.

This rearrangement joins TRBV29-1 to TRBJ1-5; a weak D match, TRBD1 (5 bases). Germline V CDR1 and CDR2: SQVTM, ANQGSEA. This CDR3 region has 14 residues. With 6 bases removed from V and 2 bases from J, the gap between germline ends came to 14 bases. CDR3 residues: CSVSGLGGNQPQHF. For the CDR3, the DNA is TGCAGCGTATCAGGGTTAGGAGGCAATCAGCCCCAGCATTTT.

The V gene is TRBV5-1, the J gene TRBJ2-3, with 10 bases aligning to TRBD1. With V trimmed by 4 bases and J by 9 bases, 14 bases remained unmatched. Germline lookup yields CDR1 SGHRS and CDR2 YFSETQ. The CDR3 contains 16 residues. The CDR3 DNA sequence: TGCGCCAGCAGCCTGGGACAGGGGACTACATCAGGGACGCAGTATTTT. This sequence encodes CASSLGQGTTSGTQYF. Using reference TRBV5-1 and TRBJ2-3 for the parts outside the CDR3, the full variable domain is KAGVTQTPRYLIKTRGQQVTLSCSPISGHRSVSWYQQTPGQGLQFLFEYFSETQRNKGNFPGRFSGRQFSNSRSEMNVSTLELGDSALYLCASSLGQGTTSGTQYFGPGTRLTVL.

There are a few counts of this clonotype. The chain uses TRBV27 and TRBJ2-1, with 7 nucleotides matching TRBD2. CDR3 length: 12 amino acids. Per the germline V gene, CDR1 is MNHEY and CDR2 is SMNVEV (reference sequence). J gave up 6 bases and V 9 bases, and 5 bases lay outside the gene matches. CDR3 bases: TGTGCCAGTGGGGAGGGATCCAATGAGCAGTTCTTC. This gives the protein CASGEGSNEQFF.

The V call is TRBV29-1, the J call TRBJ2-1, with D perhaps TRBD2 (5 bases). The length of the CDR3 is 16 residues. The V end was cut by 1 base, the J end by 2 bases, with 15 bases between. CDR1 and CDR2 from the germline V gene are SQVTM and ANQGSEA. In DNA, the CDR3 is TGCAGCGTTGAAGGACTACAGAGAGGACCCTACAATGAGCAGTTCTTC. Its protein product is CSVEGLQRGPYNEQFF.

The V gene is TRBV12-3 or TRBV12-4, the J gene TRBJ2-4, with TRBD1 matching over 9 bases. The CDR3 covers 15 residues. The V gene end was trimmed by 6 bases and the J gene end by 13 bases; junction bases not matched to a gene: 16. For the CDR3, the DNA is TGTGCCAGCAGCCCTAGACAGGGGGGGCAAGGAGAGCAGTACTTC. It is translated as CASSPRQGGQGEQYF.

The CDR3 bases are TGTGCCAGCAGCCCCGGGAGGGCAAACAATGAGCAGTTCTTC. It specifies CASSPGRANNEQFF. This rearrangement joins TRBV12-3 or TRBV12-4 to TRBJ2-1; 8 bases agree with TRBD2. The CDR3 has 14 residues. Trimming at V came to 6 bases and at J to 5 bases, leaving 6 bases not matched to a gene.

This clonotype was counted only a few times. This chain joins TRBV5-1 and TRBJ2-1, with 8 bases identical to TRBD1. The J call may be wrong; the DNA end is better matched by TRBJ2-7. CDR1 and CDR2 from the germline V gene are SGHRS and YFSETQ. This CDR3 is 17 amino acids long. The CDR3 region has the DNA TGCGCCAGCAGCCGACTCCCTGGGACAGGAGGCTACAATGAGCAGTACTTC. Translation: CASSRLPGTGGYNEQYF.

The J gene is TRBJ1-5, the V gene TRBV7-6; 7 bases match TRBD1. The CDR3 consists of 16 residues. Germline CDR1 reads SGHVS; CDR2 reads FNYEAQ. V lost 1 base, J lost 6 bases, and 9 bases stayed unmatched. CDR3 in DNA: TGTGCCAGCAGCTTAGGCCCGTCAACAGGGGTTCAGCCCCAGCATTTT. This gives the protein CASSLGPSTGVQPQHF.

The genes are TRBV5-1 and TRBJ2-7; maybe TRBD1 (5 bases). Germline CDR1 reads SGHRS; CDR2 reads YFSETQ. Trimming cost V 0 bases and J 3 bases, with 13 bases left between them. The CDR3 consists of 15 residues. CDR3 amino acids: CASSLARDRYYEQYF. DNA for the CDR3: TGCGCCAGCAGCTTGGCCCGCGACAGATACTACGAGCAGTACTTC.

The chain uses TRBV12-3 or TRBV12-4 and TRBJ2-3; 10 nucleotides line up with TRBD2. The CDR3 is 15 amino acids. Germline trimming cut 6 bases from V and 4 bases from J; bases unmatched to any gene: 7. CDR3 bases: TGTGCCAGCAGCCAAAGCGGGGGGGGATCAGATACGCAGTATTTT. Translated, it gives CASSQSGGGSDTQYF.

This clonotype was recorded a few times. V is TRBV12-3 or TRBV12-4 and J is TRBJ2-1, with TRBD2 matching over 7 bases. Germline trimming cut 9 bases from V and 0 bases from J; bases unmatched to any gene: 5. This CDR3 spans 14 amino acids. CDR3 DNA sequence: TGTGCCAGTTGTGGCGGGAGCTCCTACAATGAGCAGTTCTTC. It codes for CASCGGSSYNEQFF.

This clonotype was detected once. This chain uses TRBV12-3 or TRBV12-4 with TRBJ2-1; 9 bases map to TRBD2. This CDR3 spans 14 amino acids. The DNA of the CDR3 is TGTGCATCGCGGGGGGGGGCTCCCTACAATGAGCAGTTCTTC. Translated, it gives CASRGGAPYNEQFF.

The chain has TRBV5-1 and TRBJ1-2; D is unresolved. CDR1 and CDR2 (germline): SGHRS, YFSETQ. This CDR3 is built from 13 residues. Trimming pared 3 bases from V and 3 bases from J, leaving 9 bases between. The CDR3 sequence: CASSSRVDYGYTF. The CDR3, as DNA: TGCGCCAGCAGCTCCCGGGTCGACTATGGCTACACCTTC.

On this clonotype itself: One end of the junction varies from germline; a read error may be responsible. The rearrangement joins TRBV4-1 to TRBJ1-5; D may be TRBD1 (5 bases). Germline CDR1 MGHRA, CDR2 YSYEKL. CDR3 length: 17 amino acids. The CDR3 here is CASSQGGRAVSNQSQHF. The CDR3 DNA sequence: TGCGCCAGCAGCCAAGGGGGGAGGGCGGTTAGCAATCAGTCCCAGCATTTT.

This clonotype came up a few times. V gene TRBV6-5 combines with J gene TRBJ1-1, with D hard to call. This CDR3 contains 16 residues. Trimming took off 7 bases at V and 1 base at J, with 19 bases between the two ends. The germline V gene encodes CDR1 MNHEY and CDR2 SVGAGI. The DNA of the CDR3 is TGTGCCAGCACCTCTCTATATGCGATTTCGAACACTGAAGCTTTCTTT. Translated: CASTSLYAISNTEAFF.

This rearrangement joins TRBV9 to TRBJ2-3, with TRBD2 as a possible D gene (5 bases). V was clipped by 0 bases and J by 6 bases, with 17 bases between them. The CDR3 totals 16 residues. The germline CDR1 and CDR2 sequences are SGDLS and YYNGEE. This CDR3 reads CASSVAGGSSLDTQYF. Written as DNA, the CDR3 is TGTGCCAGCAGCGTAGCCGGCGGCTCTAGCTTGGATACGCAGTATTTT.

Details on this clonotype: Since a much larger clone is just one base distant, this may be a read error. The CDR3 coding sequence is TGCAGCGTTGATTCTTTGGGCCGCAGGGTCGAGGAGGCCCAGTACTTC. Its protein is CSVDSLGRRVEEAQYF. This chain uses TRBV29-1 with TRBJ2-5; tentatively, D is TRBD1 or TRBD2 (5 bases each). Germline assignment: CDR1 SQVTM and CDR2 ANQGSEA. Trimming shortened V by 3 bases and J by 9 bases, and 26 bases separated the two germline ends. The CDR3 length is 16 residues.

This clonotype was counted a few times. V and J are TRBV10-3 and TRBJ1-1, with TRBD1 matching 9 bases. Germline CDR1 reads ENHRY; CDR2 reads SYGVKD. The CDR3 runs 12 residues. Trimming removed 7 bases from V and 7 bases from J; junction bases left unmatched: 4. DNA of the CDR3: TGTGCCATCAATCCGGGACAGGGTGAAGCTTTCTTT. Residues: CAINPGQGEAFF.

The V call is TRBV15, the J call TRBJ1-5; no clear D gene. The CDR3 covers 13 residues. From germline, CDR1 is LNHNV and CDR2 YYDKDF (reference sequence). Trimming took 3 bases from V and 8 from J, leaving 11 bases between them. The CDR3 DNA reads TGTGCCACCAGCAGGGCCCCCGGGGAGCCCCAGCATTTT. Residues: CATSRAPGEPQHF.

This chain connects TRBV20-1 to TRBJ2-4, with D perhaps TRBD1 (5 bases). The J call may be incorrect, as the DNA end agrees better with TRBJ2-7. CDR3 size: 13 residues. Per the germline V gene, CDR1 is DFQATT and CDR2 is SNEGSKA (reference sequence). CDR3 nucleotide sequence: TGCAGTGCTGTTTCTCCGGCAGGGTACGAGCAGTACTTC. This gives the protein CSAVSPAGYEQYF.

This clonotype was detected a few times. The chain is built from TRBV14 and TRBJ2-5, with D perhaps given as TRBD1 or TRBD2 (7 bases each). Germline V gives CDR1 SGHDN, CDR2 FVKESK. Trimming took off 5 bases at V and 1 base at J, with 20 bases between the two ends. The CDR3 has 17 residues. The CDR3 protein is CASSMLGGPGGQETQYF. The CDR3 DNA sequence: TGTGCCAGCAGCATGCTAGGGGGCCCGGGAGGCCAAGAGACCCAGTACTTC.

J is TRBJ1-5 and V is TRBV5-5; 10 bases agree with TRBD1. Looked up from germline, CDR1 is SGHKS and CDR2 is YYEKEE (reference sequence). There are 15 residues in the CDR3. The trim removed 4 bases at V and 6 bases at J, leaving 7 bases unmatched. The CDR3 reads CASSGGTGEAQPQHF. The CDR3 DNA follows: TGTGCCAGCAGCGGGGGGACAGGGGAGGCTCAGCCCCAGCATTTT.

The V and J genes are TRBV12-3 or TRBV12-4 and TRBJ2-3; D remains unclear. The CDR3 is 13 residues long. The V and J ends lost 6 bases and 4 bases respectively, with 11 bases between them. CDR3 sequence (DNA): TGTGCCAGCAGGCCCCCTACTCCAGATACGCAGTATTTT. Amino acid sequence: CASRPPTPDTQYF.

The rearrangement links TRBV20-1 to TRBJ1-2; no clear D gene. Trimming took off 7 bases at V and 3 bases at J, with 15 bases between the two ends. The CDR3 consists of 13 residues. The germline V gene has CDR1 DFQATT and CDR2 SNEGSKA (reference sequence). The CDR3 bases are TGCAGTGGACCGGCAGAATCCCACTATGGCTACACCTTC. Translated, it gives CSGPAESHYGYTF.

This clonotype was seen a handful of times. The chain combines TRBV12-3 or TRBV12-4 with TRBJ1-2; TRBD1 matches 7 bases. The CDR3 consists of 11 residues. The V and J ends lost 4 bases and 11 bases, in that order; junction bases with no gene match: 4. The CDR3 DNA reads TGTGCCAGCAGTTCAGGGGGTGATTACACCTTC. Its translation is CASSSGGDYTF.

This chain links TRBV29-1 with TRBJ2-1; maybe TRBD2 (6 bases). The CDR3 has 13 residues. CDR1 SQVTM and CDR2 ANQGSEA come from the germline V gene. The V end lost 4 bases, the J end lost 8 bases, and 15 bases lay between the germline ends. CDR3 sequence reads: CSVAGLPHDEQFF. In DNA, the CDR3 is TGCAGCGTTGCGGGACTCCCCCACGATGAGCAGTTCTTC.

This clonotype was seen many times. V is TRBV4-1 and J is TRBJ2-1, with D maybe TRBD2 (5 bases). Trimming removed 0 bases at V and 6 bases at J, with 12 bases between. There are 15 residues in the CDR3. Germline V gives CDR1 MGHRA, CDR2 YSYEKL. CDR3 sequence reads: CASSQDRTPINEQFF. The CDR3 nucleotides read TGCGCCAGCAGCCAAGATCGGACTCCAATCAATGAGCAGTTCTTC.

This clonotype occurred many times. The J gene is TRBJ2-5, the V gene TRBV12-3 or TRBV12-4; TRBD1 agrees at 8 bases. The CDR3 length is 13 residues. The V segment lost 3 bases and the J segment 5 bases; nucleotides outside the gene matches: 2. CDR3 sequence: CASSFRQGETQYF. The CDR3 DNA reads TGTGCCAGCAGTTTCCGACAGGGGGAGACCCAGTACTTC.

This sequence joins TRBV11-2 and TRBJ2-3; D remains unclear. The CDR3 covers 15 residues. Germline-derived CDR1 and CDR2 are SGHAT and FQNNGV. Trimming took off 1 base at V and 2 bases at J, with 10 bases between the two ends. Here the CDR3 reads CASSLGVALTDTQYF. The CDR3 DNA sequence: TGTGCCAGCAGCTTAGGGGTGGCACTCACAGATACGCAGTATTTT.

The table lists this clonotype with many counts. This rearrangement joins TRBV29-1 to TRBJ2-7; D unresolved. Trimming removed 5 bases from V and 5 bases from J, with 13 bases in between. From germline, CDR1 is SQVTM and CDR2 ANQGSEA. The CDR3 has 12 residues. In DNA form, the CDR3 reads TGCAGCGTTCGCGCCGGGCCTCACGAGCAGTACTTC. Translation gives CSVRAGPHEQYF.